These 32 T cell receptor beta chains originate from one sample sequenced in a study of T-cell reconstitution after alpha-beta-depleted transplantation in children. This sample's TCRbeta library carried unique molecular identifier barcodes. TCRdb recomputed calls from the PCR reads with MiXCR, one row per CDR3 protein. The data contain fewer than 550,000 distinct CDR3 sequences, over 10% of them singletons. The specimen comprised PBMCs, mostly from graft donor cells, sampled 180 days after TCRalphabeta/CD19-depleted stem cell transplant. Receptors originate from a female patient aged 2-9 years who had a stem cell transplant for aplastic anemia, so the T cells may come from the graft donor.

This rearrangement joins TRBV21-1 to TRBJ2-5; the table's D call, TRBD2, has no DNA check behind it. TRBV21-1 corresponds to a pseudogene. The CDR3 extends over 15 amino acids. CDR3 bases: TGTGCCAGCAGCAAAGGACGCTCCCAGACAGAGACCCAGTACTTC. It is translated as CASSKGRSQTETQYF.

CDR3 amino acids: CASSIGREFQETQYF. As DNA, the CDR3 is TGTGCCAGCAGCATAGGCCGAGAGTTCCAAGAGACCCAGTACTTC. This chain links TRBV12-3 or TRBV12-4 with TRBJ2-5; D not resolved. The germline V and J ends were trimmed by 6 bases and 1 base, with 15 bases remaining between them. The length of the CDR3 is 15 residues.

V gene TRBV24-1 combines with J gene TRBJ1-4; no definite D call. The V end lost 4 bases, the J end lost 0 bases, and 5 bases lay between the germline ends. This CDR3 region has 14 residues. CDR1 and CDR2 from the germline V gene are KGHDR and SFDVKD. The CDR3 DNA is TGTGCCACCAGTGAGAGCCCAACTAATGAAAAACTGTTTTTT. Amino acids: CATSESPTNEKLFF.

This clonotype has just a few counts. This chain connects TRBV10-3 to TRBJ1-2; perhaps TRBD1 as D (5 bases). Germline values: CDR1 ENHRY, CDR2 SYGVKD. The CDR3 has 13 residues. V lost 7 bases and J lost 6, with 15 bases in between. The CDR3 sequence is CAINSGRGDGYTF. CDR3 nucleotide sequence: TGTGCCATCAACTCGGGGAGGGGAGATGGCTACACCTTC.

This clonotype occurred a few times. The chain carries TRBV28 and TRBJ2-5; perhaps TRBD1 as D (6 bases). This CDR3 comprises 17 residues. Trimming removed 5 bases at V and 3 bases at J, with 22 bases between. The germline CDR1 and CDR2 sequences are MDHEN and SYDVKM. DNA for the CDR3: TGTGCCAGCAGTCTTCCGGGGACACCGCGGATTGAAGAGACCCAGTACTTC. It translates to CASSLPGTPRIEETQYF. Using reference TRBV28 and TRBJ2-5 for the parts outside the CDR3, the full variable domain is DVKVTQSSRYLVKRTGEKVFLECVQDMDHENMFWYRQDPGLGLRLIYFSYDVKMKEKGDIPEGYSVSREKKERFSLILESASTNQTSMYLCASSLPGTPRIEETQYFGPGTRLLVL.

The chain employs TRBV7-2 and TRBJ2-5; perhaps TRBD2 as D (6 bases). The ends were cut back, 3 bases at V and 4 bases at J, with 12 bases in the middle. The CDR3 is 14 amino acids. Germline V gives CDR1 SGHTA, CDR2 FQGNSA. The CDR3 DNA follows: TGTGCCAGCAGCTTGAAGGTGGGGGGAGAGACCCAGTACTTC. It translates to CASSLKVGGETQYF.

This chain links TRBV6-2 or TRBV6-3 with TRBJ2-5, with 8 bases identical to TRBD2. The CDR3 runs 16 residues. Germline V gene sequence: CDR1 MNHEY, CDR2 SVGEGT. After removal of 5 bases from V and 1 base from J, the junction contained 9 bases not matched to a gene. The CDR3 nucleotides read TGTGCCAGCAGTAATCTCGCGGGAGGACCCCAAGAGACCCAGTACTTC. Translating gives CASSNLAGGPQETQYF.

In its sample, this clonotype was seen a few times. This sequence joins TRBV20-1 and TRBJ2-7; D possibly corresponds to TRBD1 (6 bases). There are 15 residues in the CDR3. Trimming took 0 bases from V and 1 from J, leaving 13 bases between them. Looked up from germline, CDR1 is DFQATT and CDR2 is SNEGSKA (reference sequence). CDR3 sequence reads: CSARETGHPSYEQYF. The DNA of the CDR3 is TGCAGTGCTAGAGAGACGGGACACCCGTCCTACGAGCAGTACTTC.

This clonotype was recorded at least ten times. The J gene is TRBJ2-7, the V gene TRBV12-3 or TRBV12-4, with 8 bases fitting TRBD2. The CDR3 extends over 14 amino acids. V shed 1 base and J 3 bases; nucleotides not matched to a gene: 2. This CDR3 is CASSLGLAYYEQYV. The DNA of the CDR3 is TGTGCCAGCAGTTTAGGACTAGCGTACTACGAGCAGTACGTC.

This chain uses TRBV9 with TRBJ1-2; unclear D gene. V lost 0 bases, J lost 3 bases, and 9 bases lay in between. This CDR3 spans 14 amino acids. Looked up from germline, CDR1 is SGDLS and CDR2 is YYNGEE. CDR3 coding DNA: TGTGCCAGCAGCGTAGGGTGGGCTGACTATGGCTACACCTTC. Translating it yields CASSVGWADYGYTF.

This clonotype was seen only a few times. In DNA, the CDR3 is TGTGCCAGCAGCCCTGGACAGGGGCCATTACAAGTCTACGAGCAGTACTTC. It yields the protein CASSPGQGPLQVYEQYF. This chain uses TRBV14 with TRBJ2-7, with 9 nucleotides matching TRBD1. V shed 4 bases and J 3 bases; nucleotides not matched to a gene: 13. The CDR3 totals 17 residues. The V gene's germline CDR1 is SGHDN and CDR2 FVKESK.

The table lists this clonotype with a few counts. The chain employs TRBV9 and TRBJ2-5, with D perhaps matching TRBD2 (7 bases). The germline V gene encodes CDR1 SGDLS and CDR2 YYNGEE. This CDR3 is 18 amino acids long. V was trimmed by 4 bases and J by 7 bases, leaving 29 bases between them. The chain's CDR3 is CASSPRRDTSGRGGTQYF. The CDR3 region has the DNA TGTGCCAGCAGCCCACGAAGGGACACCAGCGGTCGCGGGGGGACCCAGTACTTC.

The chain joins TRBV12-3 or TRBV12-4 to TRBJ2-1, with 10 bases identical to TRBD2. V lost 1 base, J lost 3 bases, and 12 bases stayed unmatched. The CDR3 is 19 amino acids. The CDR3 DNA sequence: TGTGCCAGCAGTTTAGGTCTAGCGGGAGCCCTTCTATACTACAATGAGCAGTTCTTC. Protein: CASSLGLAGALLYYNEQFF.

The genes are TRBV14 and TRBJ2-2; TRBD1 matches 8 bases. CDR1 SGHDN and CDR2 FVKESK come from the germline V gene. CDR3 length: 15 amino acids. After removal of 6 bases from V and 6 bases from J, the junction contained 9 bases not matched to a gene. CDR3 DNA sequence: TGTGCCAGCAGACCGACAGGGGAAAAGGCCGGGGAGCTGTTTTTT. Protein: CASRPTGEKAGELFF.

This clonotype appeared a few times. The CDR3 coding sequence is TGTGCCAGCAGCTTAACCCACTCACCCGGGGAGCAGTACGTC. Translating gives CASSLTHSPGEQYV. The rearrangement joins TRBV7-9 to TRBJ2-7, with no clear D. Germline V gene sequence: CDR1 SEHNR, CDR2 FQNEAQ (reference sequence). The CDR3 contains 14 residues. V lost 2 bases and J 7 bases, leaving 15 bases between the germline ends.

V is TRBV14 and J is TRBJ2-7; D may be TRBD1 or TRBD2 (5 bases each). There are 14 residues in the CDR3. Trimming left V 4 bases short and J 5 bases short, with 15 bases between. CDR1 and CDR2 from the germline V gene are SGHDN and FVKESK. CDR3 bases: TGTGCCAGCAGCCTTTCAAGAGGGGTCCACGAGCAGTACTTC. Translated, it gives CASSLSRGVHEQYF.

The chain links TRBV7-9 to TRBJ1-1; TRBD1 aligns across 7 bases. Germline assignment: CDR1 SEHNR and CDR2 FQNEAQ (reference sequence). CDR3 size: 13 residues. V was clipped by 6 bases and J by 6 bases; unmatched bases: 7. The DNA of the CDR3 is TGTGCCAGCAGGGGACAGTCCGGTTCTGAAGCTTTCTTT. Protein sequence: CASRGQSGSEAFF.

This clonotype was seen only a few times. V gene TRBV12-3 or TRBV12-4 combines with J gene TRBJ2-5; TRBD1 aligns across 7 bases. V was pared by 5 bases and J by 5 bases, with 17 bases of the junction left unmatched. The CDR3 totals 17 residues. CDR3 DNA sequence: TGTGCCAGCAGTCGAGAGTCGCCACAGGGGCATGGGGAGACCCAGTACTTC. As protein: CASSRESPQGHGETQYF.

The V gene is TRBV29-1, the J gene TRBJ1-2; 10 bases match TRBD1. V lost 4 bases and J lost 11; bases outside the gene matches: 10. The CDR3 totals 13 residues. The germline V gene has CDR1 SQVTM and CDR2 ANQGSEA. DNA of the CDR3: TGCAGCGTTGGCCGGGACAGGGGAGACGGTTACACCTTC. This sequence encodes CSVGRDRGDGYTF.

In this sample, this clonotype turned up a few times. The V call is TRBV7-2, the J call TRBJ1-5, with D perhaps TRBD1 (6 bases). The germline V gene has CDR1 SGHTA and CDR2 FQGNSA. Trimming removed 2 bases at V and 5 bases at J, with 13 bases between. The CDR3 is 15 residues long. This CDR3 reads CASSLKGGLDQPQHF. CDR3 in DNA: TGTGCCAGCAGCTTAAAGGGGGGCCTAGATCAGCCCCAGCATTTT.

Worth noting for this clonotype: Mismatch with germline at one junction end may stem from a read error. The chain couples TRBV7-2 to TRBJ1-1; no reliable D call. The CDR3 consists of 15 residues. Germline V gene data show CDR1 as SGHTA and CDR2 as FQGNSA. CDR3 protein: CASSLAGLVLAEAFF. The CDR3 DNA sequence: TGTGCCAGCAGCCTAGCGGGGTTGGTCTTGGCTGAAGCTTTCTTT.

Only a few counts were recorded for this clonotype. J is TRBJ2-7 and V is TRBV20-1, with D unclear. The germline V gene encodes CDR1 DFQATT and CDR2 SNEGSKA (reference sequence). The CDR3 runs 13 residues. The V gene lost 8 bases and the J gene lost 6 bases, with 20 bases spanning the gap. The CDR3 loop reads CSPHPRISGEQYF. The CDR3 DNA reads TGCAGTCCCCATCCCCGAATCTCGGGCGAGCAGTACTTC.

V gene TRBV5-1 combines with J gene TRBJ2-7, with a possible D match to TRBD1 (6 bases). Germline V gene lookup returns CDR1 SGHRS and CDR2 YFSETQ. Between the trimmed V and J ends, which lost 4 bases and 1 base, there was a span of 15 bases. The length of the CDR3 is 15 residues. The CDR3 loop is CASSLTADRSYEQYV. Written as DNA, the CDR3 is TGCGCCAGCAGCCTAACGGCGGACAGATCCTACGAGCAGTACGTC.

V and J are TRBV7-2 and TRBJ2-5; tentative D call: TRBD2 (5 bases). Per the germline V gene, CDR1 is SGHTA and CDR2 is FQGNSA. V lost 5 bases, J lost 1 base, and 17 bases lay in between. The CDR3 spans 16 residues. For the CDR3, the DNA is TGTGCCAGCAGCCCCTCGAAGATAGGGAGCCAAGAGACCCAGTACTTC. Translation: CASSPSKIGSQETQYF. Looking up the rest from reference TRBV7-2 and TRBJ2-5 gives the full variable domain: GAGVSQSPSNKVTEKGKDVELRCDPISGHTALYWYRQSLGQGLEFLIYFQGNSAPDKSGLPSDRFSAERTGGSVSTLTIQRTQQEDSAVYLCASSPSKIGSQETQYFGPGTRLLVL.

The V call is TRBV5-8, the J call TRBJ2-7, with 7 positions matching TRBD1. The CDR3 runs to 13 residues. Losses at the gene ends were 4 bases for V and 5 bases for J; bases not matched to a gene: 6. In germline, CDR1 is SGHTS, CDR2 YDEGEE. CDR3 nucleotides: TGTGCCAGCAGCGGTCCGCAGGGGGACGAGCAGTACGTC. It is translated as CASSGPQGDEQYV.

The chain is built from TRBV28 and TRBJ2-1; no definite D call. The CDR3 contains 11 residues. Trimming stripped 3 bases from V and 10 bases from J, with 7 bases between. Germline-derived CDR1 and CDR2 are MDHEN and SYDVKM. The CDR3 region has the DNA TGTGCCAGCAGTTTCTCTGTGGAGCAGTTCTTC. This codes for CASSFSVEQFF. Looking up the rest from reference TRBV28 and TRBJ2-1 gives the full variable domain: DVKVTQSSRYLVKRTGEKVFLECVQDMDHENMFWYRQDPGLGLRLIYFSYDVKMKEKGDIPEGYSVSREKKERFSLILESASTNQTSMYLCASSFSVEQFFGPGTRLTVL.

This clonotype appeared a few times. V usage is TRBV29-1 and J usage is TRBJ2-3; 11 nucleotides align to TRBD2. The trim removed 6 bases at V and 8 bases at J, leaving 16 bases unmatched. The CDR3 has 16 residues. Per the germline V gene, CDR1 is SQVTM and CDR2 is ANQGSEA. CDR3: CSVVPGLAVHSSTQYF. The CDR3 coding sequence is TGCAGCGTCGTTCCGGGACTAGCGGTTCATAGTTCTACGCAGTATTTT.

In its sample, this clonotype was seen a few times. This chain connects TRBV7-9 to TRBJ1-2; D is unresolved. The germline V gene has CDR1 SEHNR and CDR2 FQNEAQ (reference sequence). The V gene lost 0 bases and the J gene lost 3 bases, with 11 bases spanning the gap. This CDR3 has 15 residues. The CDR3 sequence is CASSLAIHPYYGYTF. The CDR3 coding sequence is TGTGCCAGCAGCTTAGCGATACACCCATACTATGGCTACACCTTC.

This clonotype was seen a handful of times. The chain combines TRBV4-3 with TRBJ1-2; the match to TRBD1 covers 7 bases. The V and J ends lost 4 bases and 4 bases, in that order; junction bases with no gene match: 6. This CDR3 has 14 residues. The germline gives CDR1 LGHNA, CDR2 YSLEER. This chain's CDR3 is CASSLMTGSYGYTF. The CDR3 nucleotides are TGCGCCAGCAGCCTGATGACAGGGTCCTATGGCTACACCTTC.

The table lists this clonotype with many counts. V usage is TRBV6-5 and J usage is TRBJ1-5; no clear D gene. Germline values: CDR1 MNHEY, CDR2 SVGAGI. The CDR3 spans 15 residues. V shed 0 bases and J shed 4 bases, with 10 bases lying between them. DNA for the CDR3: TGTGCCAGCAGTTACTCGTACGGAGCGAATCAGCCCCAGCATTTT. It is translated as CASSYSYGANQPQHF.

In this sample, this clonotype turned up a few times. The V and J genes are TRBV4-3 and TRBJ2-1; tentatively, D is TRBD2 (6 bases). Germline V gene data show CDR1 as LGHNA and CDR2 as YSLEER. V lost 0 bases, J lost 9 bases, and 12 bases lay in between. The length of the CDR3 is 14 residues. The CDR3 DNA is TGCGCCAGCAGCCAAGAGGGGAGGTACTCTGAGCAGTTCTTC. Translating it yields CASSQEGRYSEQFF.

This chain connects TRBV20-1 to TRBJ1-5; D unresolved. CDR3 size: 12 residues. From germline, CDR1 is DFQATT and CDR2 SNEGSKA (reference sequence). Trimming removed 3 bases from V and 5 bases from J, with 8 bases in between. Here the CDR3 DNA reads TGCAGTGCTAGCCAGTTAGATCAGCCCCAGCATTTT. Protein: CSASQLDQPQHF.